The rows below give T cell receptor beta chains drawn from one sample of a study of cytomegalovirus exposure and HLA in healthy donors. The method was immunoSEQ multiplex PCR; TCRdb's version includes in-frame clones alone and lacks a portion of them. This sample yields 110,000 to 150,000 clones, of which more than 80% are seen a single time; 3.5% to 5.5% belongs to the top ten. The sample consisted of PBMCs. Receptors originate from a woman between 40 and 50 years old in good health and CMV-seropositive. CDR3s include the opening cysteine and the closing phenylalanine or tryptophan. A D gene is named only where the DNA matches it firmly. The size entry is marked missing in some rows and otherwise reads once, few, many or a size class.

j_call	d_call	v_call	clone_size	cdr3_aa	cdr3_nt
TRBJ2-3	NA	TRBV11-2	NA	CASSLAFLTDTQYF	TGTGCCAGCAGCTTAGCCTTTCTCACAGATACGCAGTATTTT
TRBJ1-2	NA	TRBV6-6	NA	CASSYVSGNNYGYTF	TGTGCCAGCAGTTACGTGTCGGGGAATAACTATGGCTACACCTTC
TRBJ2-3	NA	TRBV18	NA	CASSRDNTDTQYF	TGTGCCAGCTCCCGGGACAACACAGATACGCAGTATTTT
TRBJ2-5	NA	TRBV29-1	NA	CSVVWRTETQYF	TGCAGCGTTGTTTGGAGGACAGAGACCCAGTACTTC
TRBJ2-1	NA	TRBV18	NA	CASSPIGRVHEQFF	TGTGCCAGCTCACCAATTGGCAGGGTACATGAGCAGTTCTTC
TRBJ2-7	TRBD2	TRBV11-2	NA	CASSSAGGPYEQYF	TGTGCCAGCAGCTCAGCGGGAGGGCCCTACGAGCAGTACTTC
TRBJ1-6	NA	TRBV18	NA	CASSPLSESSSPLHF	TGTGCCAGCTCACCCCTTTCAGAAAGTTCCTCACCCCTCCACTTT
TRBJ2-5	NA	TRBV6-6	once	CASSYPQQGRETQYF	TGTGCCAGCAGTTACCCCCAGCAGGGGAGAGAGACCCAGTACTTC
TRBJ2-7	TRBD1	TRBV2	NA	CASSDVGQGHEQYF	TGTGCCAGCAGTGATGTGGGACAGGGGCACGAGCAGTACTTC
TRBJ2-7	TRBD2	TRBV6-5	NA	CASSYSVLAEQYEQYF	TGTGCCAGCAGTTACTCTGTACTAGCGGAGCAGTACGAGCAGTACTTC
TRBJ2-5	TRBD2	TRBV5-1	NA	CASSLEVAGGLETQYF	TGCGCCAGCAGCTTGGAGGTAGCGGGAGGGCTGGAGACCCAGTACTTC
TRBJ1-6	NA	TRBV15	NA	CATSRVPRDSPLHF	TGTGCCACCAGCAGAGTCCCCCGCGATTCACCCCTCCACTTT
TRBJ2-1	TRBD2	TRBV6-6	NA	CASNKPSGSGYNEQFF	TGTGCCAGCAACAAACCAAGCGGGAGTGGCTACAATGAGCAGTTCTTC
TRBJ1-6	NA	TRBV28	few	CASSSATPWNSPLHF	TGTGCCAGCAGTTCCGCGACACCCTGGAATTCACCCCTCCACTTT
TRBJ2-2	NA	TRBV19	NA	CATLGVEITGELFF	TGTGCCACCCTAGGCGTAGAGATCACCGGGGAGCTGTTTTTT
TRBJ1-2	TRBD1	TRBV7-3	NA	CASSSQGGDYGYTF	TGTGCCAGCAGCTCACAGGGGGGGGACTATGGCTACACCTTC
TRBJ1-4	TRBD1	TRBV6-5	NA	CASRLQGDVEKLFF	TGTGCCAGCAGGCTACAGGGGGATGTGGAAAAACTGTTTTTT
TRBJ2-5	TRBD1	TRBV6-5	NA	CASGQGIGQETQYF	TGTGCCAGCGGACAGGGGATTGGGCAAGAGACCCAGTACTTC
TRBJ1-2	NA	TRBV6-1	NA	CASSENGGVANYGYTF	TGTGCCAGCAGTGAAAACGGAGGGGTGGCTAACTATGGCTACACCTTC
TRBJ2-1	NA	TRBV5-6	once	CASSLPHPLNEQFF	TGTGCCAGCAGCTTACCACACCCTCTCAATGAGCAGTTCTTC
TRBJ1-6	NA	TRBV6-1	NA	CASSLYWSSNSPLHF	TGTGCCAGCAGTTTGTACTGGAGCTCTAATTCACCCCTCCACTTT
TRBJ2-7	TRBD2	TRBV30	NA	CAWSVTSGSYEQYF	TGTGCCTGGAGTGTGACTAGCGGGAGCTACGAGCAGTACTTC
TRBJ2-4	NA	TRBV18	once	CASSPLTGGLGENIQYF	TGTGCCAGCTCACCCCTGACCGGAGGGCTGGGGGAAAACATTCAGTACTTC
TRBJ2-7	NA	TRBV7-8	NA	CASSLAAGRAGEQYF	TGTGCCAGCAGCTTAGCGGCGGGAAGGGCCGGGGAGCAGTACTTC
TRBJ2-5	TRBD1	TRBV27	NA	CASTWGQKETQYF	TGTGCCAGCACATGGGGACAGAAAGAGACCCAGTACTTC
TRBJ2-7	TRBD1	TRBV6-1	NA	CASRGGQAAYEQYF	TGTGCCAGCAGGGGGGGACAGGCGGCCTACGAGCAGTACTTC
TRBJ1-1	TRBD1	TRBV19	few	CASTRDRGTEAFF	TGTGCCAGTACCCGGGACAGGGGGACTGAAGCTTTCTTT
TRBJ1-3	NA	TRBV4-3	NA	CASSQDRAGNSGNTIYF	TGCGCCAGCAGCCAAGATCGGGCAGGGAACTCTGGAAACACCATATATTTT
TRBJ2-2	NA	TRBV7-3	NA	CASSFGAGPKGRTGELFF	TGTGCCAGCAGCTTTGGTGCAGGCCCAAAGGGGCGGACCGGGGAGCTGTTTTTT